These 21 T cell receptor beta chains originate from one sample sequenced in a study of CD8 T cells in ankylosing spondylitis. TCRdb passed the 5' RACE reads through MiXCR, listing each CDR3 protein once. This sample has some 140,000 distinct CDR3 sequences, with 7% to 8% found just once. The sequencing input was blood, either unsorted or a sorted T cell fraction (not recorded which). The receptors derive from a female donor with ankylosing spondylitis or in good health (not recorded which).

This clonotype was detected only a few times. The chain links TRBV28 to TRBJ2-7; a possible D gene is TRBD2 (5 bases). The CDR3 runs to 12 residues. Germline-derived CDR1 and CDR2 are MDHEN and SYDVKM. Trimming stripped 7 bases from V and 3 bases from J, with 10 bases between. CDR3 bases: TGTGCCAGCATCATTCGGGACTACGAGCAGTACTTC. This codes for CASIIRDYEQYF. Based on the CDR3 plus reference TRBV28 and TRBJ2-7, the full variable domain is DVKVTQSSRYLVKRTGEKVFLECVQDMDHENMFWYRQDPGLGLRLIYFSYDVKMKEKGDIPEGYSVSREKKERFSLILESASTNQTSMYLCASIIRDYEQYFGPGTRLTVT.

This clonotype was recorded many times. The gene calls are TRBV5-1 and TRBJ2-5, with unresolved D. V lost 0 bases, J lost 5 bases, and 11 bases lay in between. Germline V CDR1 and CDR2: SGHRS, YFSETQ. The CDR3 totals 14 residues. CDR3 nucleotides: TGCGCCAGCAGCTTGGCTACCCCGCGGGAGACCCAGTACTTC. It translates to CASSLATPRETQYF.

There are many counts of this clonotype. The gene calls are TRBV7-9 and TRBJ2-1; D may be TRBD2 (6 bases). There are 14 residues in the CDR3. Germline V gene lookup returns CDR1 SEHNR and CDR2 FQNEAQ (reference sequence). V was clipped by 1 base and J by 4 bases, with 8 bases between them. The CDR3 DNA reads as TGTGCCAGCAGCTTAGGCGGGGTTTACAATGAGCAGTTCTTC. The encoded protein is CASSLGGVYNEQFF.

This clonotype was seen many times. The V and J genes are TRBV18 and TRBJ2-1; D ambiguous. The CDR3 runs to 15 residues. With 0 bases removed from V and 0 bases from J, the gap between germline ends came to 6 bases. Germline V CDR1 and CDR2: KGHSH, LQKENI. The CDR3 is CASSPPVRSYNEQFF. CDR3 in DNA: TGTGCCAGCTCACCACCGGTCCGCTCCTACAATGAGCAGTTCTTC.

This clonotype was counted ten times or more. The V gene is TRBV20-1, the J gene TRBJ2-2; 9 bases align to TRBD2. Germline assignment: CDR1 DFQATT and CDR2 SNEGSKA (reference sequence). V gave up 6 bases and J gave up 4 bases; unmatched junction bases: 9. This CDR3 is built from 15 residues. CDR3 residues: CSAPEGLASTGELFF. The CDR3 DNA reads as TGCAGTGCCCCCGAGGGACTAGCATCCACCGGGGAGCTGTTTTTT.

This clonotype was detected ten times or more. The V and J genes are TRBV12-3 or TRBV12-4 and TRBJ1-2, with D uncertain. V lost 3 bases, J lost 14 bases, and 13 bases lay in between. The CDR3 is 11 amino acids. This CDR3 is CASSFGIGRTF. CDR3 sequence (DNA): TGTGCCAGCAGTTTCGGGATCGGACGGACCTTC.

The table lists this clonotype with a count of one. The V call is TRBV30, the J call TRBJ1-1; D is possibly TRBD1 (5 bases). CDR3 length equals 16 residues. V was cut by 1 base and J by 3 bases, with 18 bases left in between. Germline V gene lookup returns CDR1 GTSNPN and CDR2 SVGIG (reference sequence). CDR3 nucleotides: TGTGCCTGGAGTGCCATTTTTCGGGGGGAAGACACTGAAGCTTTCTTT. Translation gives CAWSAIFRGEDTEAFF.

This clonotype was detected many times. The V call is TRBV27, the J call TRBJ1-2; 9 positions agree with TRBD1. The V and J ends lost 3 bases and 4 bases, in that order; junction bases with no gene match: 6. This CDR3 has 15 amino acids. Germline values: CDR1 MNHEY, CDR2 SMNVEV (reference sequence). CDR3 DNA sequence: TGTGCCAGCAGTTTTACAGGGGGCGCTTCCTATGGCTACACCTTC. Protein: CASSFTGGASYGYTF.

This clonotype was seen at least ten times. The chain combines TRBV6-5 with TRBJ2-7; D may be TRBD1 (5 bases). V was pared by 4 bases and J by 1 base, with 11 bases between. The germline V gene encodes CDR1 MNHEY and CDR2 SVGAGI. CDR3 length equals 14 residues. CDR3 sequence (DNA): TGTGCCAGCAGTTCGAAGACAGATTCCTACGAGCAGTACTTC. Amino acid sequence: CASSSKTDSYEQYF.

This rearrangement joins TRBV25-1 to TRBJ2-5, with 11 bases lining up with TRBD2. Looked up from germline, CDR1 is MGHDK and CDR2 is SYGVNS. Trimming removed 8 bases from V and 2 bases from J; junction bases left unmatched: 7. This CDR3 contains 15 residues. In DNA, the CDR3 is TGTGCCAGCCAACTAGCGGGGGCCTCACAAGAGACCCAGTACTTC. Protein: CASQLAGASQETQYF.

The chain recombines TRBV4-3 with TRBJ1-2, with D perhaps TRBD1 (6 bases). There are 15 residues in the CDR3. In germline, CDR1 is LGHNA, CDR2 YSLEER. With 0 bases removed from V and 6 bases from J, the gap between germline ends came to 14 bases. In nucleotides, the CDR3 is TGCGCCAGCAGCCAAGATCCGGGGGCGAGGAATGGCTACACCTTC. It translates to CASSQDPGARNGYTF.

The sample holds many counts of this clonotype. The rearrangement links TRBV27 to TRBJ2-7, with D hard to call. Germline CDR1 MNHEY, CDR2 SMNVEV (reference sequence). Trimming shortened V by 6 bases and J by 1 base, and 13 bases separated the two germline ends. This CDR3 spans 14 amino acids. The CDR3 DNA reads TGTGCCAGCAGCCCGAGTGTGGTTTCCTACGAGCAGTACTTC. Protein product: CASSPSVVSYEQYF.

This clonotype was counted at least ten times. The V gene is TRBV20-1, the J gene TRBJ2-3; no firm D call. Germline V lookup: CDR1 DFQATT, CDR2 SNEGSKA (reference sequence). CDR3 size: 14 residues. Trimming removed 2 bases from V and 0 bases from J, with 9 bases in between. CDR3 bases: TGCAGTGCTAGACGCGACTCTAGCACAGATACGCAGTATTTT. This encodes CSARRDSSTDTQYF.

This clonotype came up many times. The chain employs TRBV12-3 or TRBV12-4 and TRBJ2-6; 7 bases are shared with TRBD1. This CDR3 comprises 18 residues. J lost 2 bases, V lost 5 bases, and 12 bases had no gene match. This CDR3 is CASSGETGLGAGANVLTF. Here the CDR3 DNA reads TGTGCCAGCAGTGGGGAGACAGGGTTAGGTGCTGGGGCCAACGTCCTGACTTTC.

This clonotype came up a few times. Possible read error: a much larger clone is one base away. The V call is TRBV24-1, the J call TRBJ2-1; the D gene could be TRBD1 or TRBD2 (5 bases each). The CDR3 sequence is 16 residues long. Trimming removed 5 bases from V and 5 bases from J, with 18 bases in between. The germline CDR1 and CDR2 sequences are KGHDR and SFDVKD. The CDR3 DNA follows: TGTGCCACCAGTGGCCGCCCCGGGACGCCAAACAATGAGCAGTTCTTC. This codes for CATSGRPGTPNNEQFF.

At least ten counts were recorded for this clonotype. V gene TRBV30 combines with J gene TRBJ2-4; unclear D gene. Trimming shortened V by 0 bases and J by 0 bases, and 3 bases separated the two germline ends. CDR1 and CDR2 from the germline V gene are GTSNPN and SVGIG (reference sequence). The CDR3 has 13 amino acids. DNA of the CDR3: TGTGCCTGGAGTGTCGGAGCCAAAAACATTCAGTACTTC. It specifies CAWSVGAKNIQYF.

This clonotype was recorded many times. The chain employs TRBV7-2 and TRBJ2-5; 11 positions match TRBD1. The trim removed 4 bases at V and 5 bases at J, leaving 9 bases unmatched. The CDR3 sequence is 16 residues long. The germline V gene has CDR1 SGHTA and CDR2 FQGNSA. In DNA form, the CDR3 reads TGTGCCAGCAGCTCAACTCGGACAGGGGGCGATGAGACCCAGTACTTC. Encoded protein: CASSSTRTGGDETQYF.

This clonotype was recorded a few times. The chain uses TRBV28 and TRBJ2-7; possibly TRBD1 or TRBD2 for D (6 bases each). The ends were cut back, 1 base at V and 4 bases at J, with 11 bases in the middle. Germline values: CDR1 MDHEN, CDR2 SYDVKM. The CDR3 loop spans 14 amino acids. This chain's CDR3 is CASSLSGAGYEQYF. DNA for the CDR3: TGTGCCAGCAGTTTATCGGGGGCTGGATACGAGCAGTACTTC.

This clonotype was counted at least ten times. This chain's CDR3 is CASSLSWQGADTQYF. The CDR3 coding sequence is TGTGCCAGCAGCTTATCTTGGCAGGGGGCAGATACGCAGTATTTT. The chain carries TRBV7-2 and TRBJ2-3; 7 bases are shared with TRBD1. With 2 bases clipped from V and 4 bases from J, the junction kept 6 bases outside the gene matches. Germline loops: CDR1 SGHTA, CDR2 FQGNSA. This CDR3 has 15 amino acids.

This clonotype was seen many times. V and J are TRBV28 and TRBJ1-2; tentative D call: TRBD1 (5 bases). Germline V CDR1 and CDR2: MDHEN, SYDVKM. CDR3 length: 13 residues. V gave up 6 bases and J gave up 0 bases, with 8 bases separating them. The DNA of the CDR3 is TGTGCCAGCAGGGAGGGGACTAACTATGGCTACACCTTC. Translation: CASREGTNYGYTF.

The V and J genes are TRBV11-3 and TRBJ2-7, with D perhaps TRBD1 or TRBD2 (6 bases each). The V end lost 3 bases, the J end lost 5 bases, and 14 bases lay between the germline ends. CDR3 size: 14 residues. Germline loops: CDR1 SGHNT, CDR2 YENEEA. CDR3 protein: CASSLGRGVDEQYF. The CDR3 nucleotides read TGTGCCAGCAGCTTGGGTAGGGGGGTCGACGAGCAGTACTTC.